Reported below is one T cell receptor (beta chain). This specimen comes from a study of blood T cell repertoires in COVID-19. Study overall: Some COVID-19 samples were acute and others convalescent; all came from the United States, Italy and Spain.

The CDR3 contains 15 residues. Looked up from germline, CDR1 is SGHRS and CDR2 is YFSETQ. V shed 0 bases and J shed 0 bases, with 10 bases lying between them. As originally analysed: Scientists estimated how many nucleated cells there were by amplifying reference gene primers. TCRdb's table, derived via immunoSEQ multiplex PCR, lists solely in-frame clones and lacks some. That table gives V, J and clone size, and the DNA gave D and trimming. The repertoire includes some 520,000 clones, 89% of them detected once, and around 0.9% sits in the top ten. The chain carries TRBV5-1 and TRBJ2-7, with D perhaps matching TRBD2 (6 bases). The sequence was collected from a man younger than 35 with COVID-19, enrolled during active disease. The source material was peripheral blood. CDR3 DNA: TGCGCCAGCAGCTTGGTCGGAGGGGACTCCTACGAGCAGTACTTC. Translation: CASSLVGGDSYEQYF.